The sequence of this T cell receptor (beta chain) was determined in a study of spatial heterogeneity in lung cancer. As to time point: sample taken at primary tumor resection. Per the germline V gene, CDR1 is SGHTA and CDR2 is FQGNSA. The V end lost 6 bases, the J end lost 4 bases, and 12 bases lay between the germline ends. The CDR3 spans 13 residues. TCRdb re-derived calls from the 5' RACE reads in MiXCR, one entry per CDR3 protein. The table has roughly 79,000 distinct CDR3 sequences, under 8.5% seen once. This clonotype has just a few counts. The V call is TRBV7-2, the J call TRBJ1-1; D is possibly TRBD1 (5 bases). The sequence was obtained from a male donor with early-stage non-small cell lung cancer. The specimen was PBMCs, collected at surgery. CDR3 coding DNA: TGTGCCAGCAGTCCACAGGTTTTCACTGAAGCTTTCTTT. Its protein is CASSPQVFTEAFF.